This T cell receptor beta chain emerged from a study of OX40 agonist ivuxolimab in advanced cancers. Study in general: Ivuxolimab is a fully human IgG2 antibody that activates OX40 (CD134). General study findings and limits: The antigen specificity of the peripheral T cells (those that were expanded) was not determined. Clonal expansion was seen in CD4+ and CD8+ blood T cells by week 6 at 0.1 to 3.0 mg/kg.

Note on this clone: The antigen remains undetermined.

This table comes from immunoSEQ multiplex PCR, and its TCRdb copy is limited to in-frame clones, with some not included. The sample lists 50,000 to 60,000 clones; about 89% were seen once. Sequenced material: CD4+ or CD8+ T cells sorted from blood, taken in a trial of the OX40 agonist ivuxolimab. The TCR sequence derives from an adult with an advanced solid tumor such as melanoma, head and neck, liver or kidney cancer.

As DNA, the CDR3 is TGTGCCAGCAGTTCGGCTAGACCGTTAATGGCCTCCTACAATGAGCAGTTCTTC. This translates into CASSSARPLMASYNEQFF. The chain couples TRBV27 to TRBJ2-1; D remains ambiguous. The V and J ends lost 4 bases and 0 bases respectively, with 19 bases between them. CDR1 and CDR2 (germline): MNHEY, SMNVEV (reference sequence). The CDR3 is 18 residues long.